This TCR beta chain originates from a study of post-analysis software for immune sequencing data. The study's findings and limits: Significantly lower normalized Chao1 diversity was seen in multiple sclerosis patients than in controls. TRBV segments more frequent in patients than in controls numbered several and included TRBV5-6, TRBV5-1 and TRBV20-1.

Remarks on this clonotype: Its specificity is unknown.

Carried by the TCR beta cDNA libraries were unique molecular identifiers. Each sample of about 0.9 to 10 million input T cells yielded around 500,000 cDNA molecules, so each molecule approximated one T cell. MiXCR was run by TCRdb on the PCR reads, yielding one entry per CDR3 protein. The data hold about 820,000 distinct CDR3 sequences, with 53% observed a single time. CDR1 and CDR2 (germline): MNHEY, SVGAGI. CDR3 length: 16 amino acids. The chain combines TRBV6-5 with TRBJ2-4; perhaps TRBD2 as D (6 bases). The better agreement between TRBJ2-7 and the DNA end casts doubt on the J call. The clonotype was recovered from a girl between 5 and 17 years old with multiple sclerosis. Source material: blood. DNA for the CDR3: TGTGCCAGCAGTTGGGGTGGTAGCGGACGTTCCTACGAGCAGTACTTC. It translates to CASSWGGSGRSYEQYF.